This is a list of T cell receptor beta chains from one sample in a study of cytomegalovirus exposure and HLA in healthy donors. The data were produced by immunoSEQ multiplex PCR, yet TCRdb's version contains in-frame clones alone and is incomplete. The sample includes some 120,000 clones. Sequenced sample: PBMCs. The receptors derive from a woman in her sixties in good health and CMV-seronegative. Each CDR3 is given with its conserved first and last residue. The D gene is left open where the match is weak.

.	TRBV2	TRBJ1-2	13	CASSPGVNYGYTF	TGTGCCAGCAGTCCAGGGGTTAACTATGGCTACACCTTC
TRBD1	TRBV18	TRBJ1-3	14	CASSGQGGGNTIYF	TGTGCCAGCTCGGGACAGGGCGGTGGAAACACCATATATTTT
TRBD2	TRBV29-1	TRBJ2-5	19	CSVDGTDTKGLAFGETQYF	TGCAGCGTGGACGGGACAGACACGAAGGGACTAGCTTTCGGTGAGACCCAGTACTTC
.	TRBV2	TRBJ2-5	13	CASSWGRQETQYF	TGTGCCAGCAGTTGGGGGCGCCAAGAGACCCAGTACTTC
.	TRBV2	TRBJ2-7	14	CASSPGSSSYEQYF	TGTGCCAGCAGCCCCGGGTCCAGCTCCTACGAGCAGTACTTC
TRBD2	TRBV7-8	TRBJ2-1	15	CASSLGVAGGNEQFF	TGTGCCAGCAGCTTAGGGGTAGCGGGAGGGAATGAGCAGTTCTTC
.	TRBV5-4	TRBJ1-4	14	CASSLTGPNEKLFF	TGTGCCAGCAGCCTGACAGGCCCTAATGAAAAACTGTTTTTT
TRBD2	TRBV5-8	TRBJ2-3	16	CASPSWTSGSPDTQYF	TGTGCCAGCCCATCCTGGACTAGCGGGAGTCCAGATACGCAGTATTTT
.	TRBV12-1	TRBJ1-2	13	CASSFFLSGDYTF	TGTGCCAGCAGCTTTTTTCTGAGCGGGGACTACACCTTC
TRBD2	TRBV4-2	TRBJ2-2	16	CASSHTGLMNTGELFF	TGTGCCAGCAGTCATACGGGACTAATGAACACCGGGGAGCTGTTTTTT
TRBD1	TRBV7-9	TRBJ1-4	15	CASSRDRGSGEKLFF	TGTGCCAGCAGCCGTGACAGGGGAAGTGGGGAAAAACTGTTTTTT
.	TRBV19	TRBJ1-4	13	CASTGGRGEKLFF	TGTGCCAGTACGGGGGGCCGTGGTGAAAAACTGTTTTTT
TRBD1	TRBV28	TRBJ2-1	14	CASLSWGDRNEQFF	TGTGCCAGCCTTTCGTGGGGGGACAGGAATGAGCAGTTCTTC
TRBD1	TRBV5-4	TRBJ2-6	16	CASSLGQGFIHNVLTF	TGTGCCAGCAGCTTAGGACAGGGGTTTATCCACAACGTCCTGACTTTC
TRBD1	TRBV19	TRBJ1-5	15	CASTMTGGGNQPQHF	TGTGCCAGTACCATGACAGGGGGGGGCAATCAGCCCCAGCATTTT
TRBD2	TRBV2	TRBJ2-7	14	CASSVGTRVDEQYF	TGTGCCAGCAGTGTTGGGACTAGGGTCGACGAGCAGTACTTC
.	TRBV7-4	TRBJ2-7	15	CASSHPWAGGPEQYF	TGTGCCAGCAGCCACCCGTGGGCAGGGGGGCCCGAGCAGTACTTC
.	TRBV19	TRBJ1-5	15	CASSLIANSNQPQHF	TGTGCCAGTAGTCTAATAGCTAATAGCAATCAGCCCCAGCATTTT
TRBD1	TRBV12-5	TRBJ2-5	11	CASRQGETQYF	TGTGCTAGTCGACAGGGAGAGACCCAGTACTTC
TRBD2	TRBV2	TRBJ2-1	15	CASSELGGGYNEQFF	TGTGCCAGCAGTGAACTTGGCGGGGGATACAATGAGCAGTTCTTC
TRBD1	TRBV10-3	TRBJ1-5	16	CAIRAGTGGGNQPQHF	TGTGCCATCCGAGCAGGGACAGGGGGTGGCAATCAGCCCCAGCATTTT
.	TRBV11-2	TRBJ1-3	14	CASSSPSSGITIYF	TGTGCCAGCAGCTCACCTTCCTCGGGGATCACCATATATTTT
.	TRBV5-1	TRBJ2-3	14	CASSPSGGTDTQYF	TGCGCCAGCAGCCCGAGCGGAGGCACAGATACGCAGTATTTT
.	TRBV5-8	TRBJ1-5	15	CASSPRLGDNQPQHF	TGTGCCAGCAGCCCAAGGCTAGGAGACAATCAGCCCCAGCATTTT